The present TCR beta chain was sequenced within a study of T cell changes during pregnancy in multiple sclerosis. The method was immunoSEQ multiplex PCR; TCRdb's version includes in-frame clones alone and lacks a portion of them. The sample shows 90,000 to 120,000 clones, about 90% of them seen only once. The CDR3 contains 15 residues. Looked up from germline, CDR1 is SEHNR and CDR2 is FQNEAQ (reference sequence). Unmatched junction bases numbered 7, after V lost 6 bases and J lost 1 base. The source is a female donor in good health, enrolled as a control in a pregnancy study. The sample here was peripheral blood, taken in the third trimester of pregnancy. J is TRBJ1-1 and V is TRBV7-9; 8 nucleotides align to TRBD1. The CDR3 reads CASSSPDRGNTEAFF. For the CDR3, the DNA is TGTGCCAGCAGTAGCCCCGACAGGGGGAACACTGAAGCTTTCTTT.